What follows are 31 T cell receptor beta chains derived from one specimen sequenced in a study of blood T cell repertoires in COVID-19. Profiling relied on immunoSEQ multiplex PCR, and the TCRdb table lists in-frame clones only, not all of them. The table includes some 150,000 clones, about 85% detected once. The sample taken for sequencing was peripheral blood. These receptors were obtained from a woman aged 55 to 70 with active or convalescent COVID-19.

This chain uses TRBV19 with TRBJ1-5, with D tentatively TRBD1 (6 bases). The germline gives CDR1 LNHDA, CDR2 SQIVND (reference sequence). This CDR3 has 15 amino acids. Trimming stripped 9 bases from V and 1 base from J, with 16 bases between. The CDR3 sequence: CASAPGTGSNQPQHF. For the CDR3, the DNA is TGTGCCAGCGCCCCGGGCACAGGGAGCAATCAGCCCCAGCATTTT.

V and J are TRBV6-1 and TRBJ1-5, with D possibly being TRBD1 (6 bases). Between the trimmed V and J ends, which lost 0 bases and 6 bases, there was a span of 9 bases. This CDR3 region has 14 residues. The V gene's germline CDR1 is MNHNS and CDR2 SASEGT. The CDR3 nucleotides read TGTGCCAGCAGTGAAGCAGGGGGGGGTCAGCCCCAGCATTTT. Protein: CASSEAGGGQPQHF.

The V gene is TRBV4-1, the J gene TRBJ2-2; 8 bases agree with TRBD1. V was clipped by 1 base and J by 8 bases; unmatched bases: 12. CDR1 MGHRA and CDR2 YSYEKL come from the germline V gene. CDR3 length equals 17 residues. The CDR3 protein is CASSQVGRGPQQGELFF. CDR3 bases: TGCGCCAGCAGCCAAGTCGGCAGGGGGCCCCAGCAGGGGGAGCTGTTTTTT.

This clone was found once. This specimen includes other DNA sequences encoding the same CDR3. The J gene is TRBJ1-2, the V gene TRBV12-3 or TRBV12-4; TRBD1 matches at 8 bases. V lost 5 bases and J lost 4; bases outside the gene matches: 3. The CDR3 is 13 residues long. The CDR3 bases are TGTGCCAGCAGTCCCGACAGGGGCTATGGCTACACCTTC. The encoded protein is CASSPDRGYGYTF.

This chain connects TRBV27 to TRBJ1-1; 8 bases agree with TRBD1. This CDR3 comprises 15 residues. The trim removed 0 bases at V and 5 bases at J, leaving 5 bases unmatched. Per the germline V gene, CDR1 is MNHEY and CDR2 is SMNVEV (reference sequence). CDR3 amino acids: CASSLSSGGRTEAFF. CDR3 DNA sequence: TGTGCCAGCAGTTTATCGTCAGGGGGCCGAACTGAAGCTTTCTTT.

The V gene is TRBV7-8, the J gene TRBJ1-5; TRBD1 matches at 9 bases. J lost 0 bases, V lost 5 bases, and 11 bases had no gene match. This CDR3 comprises 18 residues. Germline V gene sequence: CDR1 SGHVS, CDR2 FQNEAQ. CDR3 region: CASSKTPGQGYSNQPQHF. DNA for the CDR3: TGTGCCAGCAGCAAGACTCCGGGACAGGGTTATAGCAATCAGCCCCAGCATTTT. The full variable domain, its missing parts supplied by reference TRBV7-8 and TRBJ1-5, is GAGVSQSPRYKVAKRGQDVALRCDPISGHVSLFWYQQALGQGPEFLTYFQNEAQLDKSGLPSDRFFAERPEGSVSTLKIQRTQQEDSAVYLCASSKTPGQGYSNQPQHFGDGTRLSIL.

The chain combines TRBV5-1 with TRBJ2-3; 12 positions match TRBD2. V shed 0 bases, J shed 4 bases, and the junction held 9 bases outside the gene matches. This CDR3 contains 18 residues. Germline CDR1 SGHRS, CDR2 YFSETQ. CDR3 protein: CASSLDSSGGAISDTQYF. The CDR3, as DNA: TGCGCCAGCAGCTTGGATTCTAGCGGGGGGGCCATTTCAGATACGCAGTATTTT.

In its sample, this clone was seen once. The J gene is TRBJ2-4, the V gene TRBV18, with TRBD1 as a possible D gene (5 bases). Germline CDR1 reads KGHSH; CDR2 reads LQKENI. The CDR3 runs 16 residues. Trimming took off 6 bases at V and 3 bases at J, with 18 bases between the two ends. The CDR3 region is CASSPVNQQGKNIQYF. The DNA for the CDR3 is TGTGCCAGCTCTCCCGTCAACCAGCAGGGCAAAAACATTCAGTACTTC.

The CDR3 sequence: CASRPRPNTRGGENEQFF. In DNA, the CDR3 is TGTGCCAGCAGACCTAGGCCTAATACTCGAGGGGGCGAAAATGAGCAGTTCTTC. The V gene is TRBV21-1, the J gene TRBJ2-1; TRBD1, the table's D call, lacks a check against the DNA. TRBV21-1 is described as a pseudogene. CDR3 length: 18 amino acids.

The chain links TRBV12-3 or TRBV12-4 to TRBJ1-4; D is perhaps TRBD1 (5 bases). Trimming left V 5 bases short and J 6 bases short, with 10 bases between. CDR3 length equals 13 residues. The CDR3 nucleotides are TGTGCCAGCAGTGCAGGGATTGATGAAAAACTGTTTTTT. Translated: CASSAGIDEKLFF.

The rearrangement joins TRBV3-1 (or the pseudogene TRBV3-2) to TRBJ1-3; 7 nucleotides match TRBD1. Per the germline V gene, CDR1 is LGHDT and CDR2 is YNNKEL (reference sequence). CDR3 length: 14 amino acids. Trimming took 6 bases from V and 4 from J; bases not matched to a gene: 6. The CDR3 DNA sequence: TGTGCCAGCAGACCCTCGGGACAGGGAAACACCATATATTTT. Protein: CASRPSGQGNTIYF.

The CDR3 spells CASSPGRGYSYEQYF. The CDR3 nucleotides are TGTGCCAGCAGCCCTGGGCGGGGATACTCCTACGAGCAGTACTTC. The chain employs TRBV7-9 and TRBJ2-7, with a possible D match to TRBD2 (6 bases). V shed 5 bases and J shed 0 bases, with 14 bases lying between them. Germline lookup yields CDR1 SEHNR and CDR2 FQNEAQ (reference sequence). This CDR3 is 15 amino acids long.

This rearrangement joins TRBV7-2 to TRBJ2-3; 9 nucleotides align to TRBD1. This CDR3 contains 16 residues. Germline CDR1 and CDR2: SGHTA and FQGNSA. J was trimmed by 4 bases and V by 3 bases; bases with no gene match: 8. CDR3 sequence: CASSFIPGQGSDTQYF. The CDR3 DNA reads TGTGCCAGCAGCTTCATACCGGGACAGGGATCAGATACGCAGTATTTT.

V and J are TRBV5-6 and TRBJ2-2; D perhaps matches TRBD2 (6 bases). The ends were cut back, 4 bases at V and 1 base at J, with 11 bases in the middle. From germline, CDR1 is SGHDT and CDR2 YYEEEE. This CDR3 region has 15 residues. The CDR3 nucleotides read TGTGCCAGCAGCCAGGGACTCCAGAACACCGGGGAGCTGTTTTTT. It is translated as CASSQGLQNTGELFF.

The sample holds a few counts of this clone. V usage is TRBV6-2 or TRBV6-3 and J usage is TRBJ1-1, with D possibly being TRBD1 (6 bases). The V end was cut by 0 bases, the J end by 7 bases, with 15 bases between. The CDR3 loop spans 15 amino acids. From germline, CDR1 is MNHEY and CDR2 SVGEGT. The chain's CDR3 is CASSYSRGGAVEAFF. In DNA form, the CDR3 reads TGTGCCAGCAGTTACTCACGGGGGGGCGCGGTTGAAGCTTTCTTT.

The chain uses TRBV6-6 and TRBJ2-7; tentative D call: TRBD1 (7 bases). CDR1 MNHNY and CDR2 SVGAGI come from the germline V gene (reference sequence). The length of the CDR3 is 14 residues. V shed 6 bases and J shed 0 bases, with 12 bases lying between them. CDR3 bases: TGTGCCAGCAGGGCGGGACAGAACTCCTACGAGCAGTACTTC. This gives the protein CASRAGQNSYEQYF.

The rearrangement links TRBV7-9 to TRBJ1-3; possible D gene TRBD1, 6 bases. Germline V gene sequence: CDR1 SEHNR, CDR2 FQNEAQ (reference sequence). This CDR3 is 18 amino acids long. V was trimmed by 4 bases and J by 4 bases, leaving 23 bases between them. Written as DNA, the CDR3 is TGTGCCAGCAGCTCCTTATTCCCCGACAGGCTTGAAGGAAACACCATATATTTT. This codes for CASSSLFPDRLEGNTIYF.

V and J are TRBV18 and TRBJ1-1; TRBD1 matches 9 bases. J was trimmed by 7 bases and V by 0 bases; bases with no gene match: 24. This CDR3 is 21 amino acids long. Germline values: CDR1 KGHSH, CDR2 LQKENI. CDR3 sequence: CASSPPMIPWSSRTGEGEAFF. Written as DNA, the CDR3 is TGTGCCAGCTCACCACCGATGATCCCCTGGTCCTCAAGGACAGGGGAGGGTGAAGCTTTCTTT. Variable domain in full (rest from reference TRBV18 and TRBJ1-1): NAGVMQNPRHLVRRRGQEARLRCSPMKGHSHVYWYRQLPEEGLKFMVYLQKENIIDESGMPKERFSAEFPKEGPSILRIQQVVRGDSAAYFCASSPPMIPWSSRTGEGEAFFGQGTRLTVV.

The rearrangement uses TRBV6-6 and TRBJ1-2, with 8 bases aligning to TRBD1. Germline CDR1 and CDR2: MNHNY and SVGAGI (reference sequence). The CDR3 loop spans 15 amino acids. The junction had 12 bases not matched to a gene; V was cut back by 6 bases and J by 6 bases. The CDR3 is CASRLPDRVADGYTF. CDR3 DNA: TGTGCCAGCAGACTCCCGGACAGGGTTGCGGATGGCTACACCTTC.

V and J are TRBV9 and TRBJ2-1; 12 bases fit TRBD2. The CDR3 totals 15 residues. CDR1 is SGDLS and CDR2 is YYNGEE in the germline V gene. Unmatched junction bases numbered 7, after V lost 4 bases and J lost 8 bases. The CDR3 DNA is TGTGCCAGCAGCCCCATGGGACTAGCGGGTGATGAGCAGTTCTTC. Its protein product is CASSPMGLAGDEQFF. Looking up the rest from reference TRBV9 and TRBJ2-1 gives the full variable domain: DSGVTQTPKHLITATGQRVTLRCSPRSGDLSVYWYQQSLDQGLQFLIQYYNGEERAKGNILERFSAQQFPDLHSELNLSSLELGDSALYFCASSPMGLAGDEQFFGPGTRLTVL.

This chain uses TRBV7-2 with TRBJ1-1; D is ambiguous. V was shortened by 1 base and J by 2 bases, with 8 bases between the two germline ends. Germline V gene lookup returns CDR1 SGHTA and CDR2 FQGNSA. The CDR3 has 14 amino acids. The CDR3 region has the DNA TGTGCCAGCAGCTTAGAACACGTCAACACTGAAGCTTTCTTT. This translates into CASSLEHVNTEAFF.

This clone occurred a few times. The same CDR3 is also encoded by other DNA sequences in this sample. The chain uses TRBV11-2 and TRBJ2-7, with 7 bases matching TRBD2. CDR1 is SGHAT and CDR2 is FQNNGV in the germline V gene. V lost 1 base and J lost 0; bases outside the gene matches: 3. The CDR3 is 15 residues long. Written as DNA, the CDR3 is TGTGCCAGCAGCTTAGTGGGGGGGAGCTCCTACGAGCAGTACTTC. This codes for CASSLVGGSSYEQYF.

V usage is TRBV2 and J usage is TRBJ2-1, with D perhaps TRBD1 (6 bases). This CDR3 contains 14 residues. V lost 4 bases and J lost 9, with 16 bases in between. From germline, CDR1 is SNHLY and CDR2 FYNNEI. This chain's CDR3 is CASSGAAGASEQFF. For the CDR3, the DNA is TGTGCCAGCAGTGGTGCCGCAGGGGCAAGTGAGCAGTTCTTC. The whole variable domain, remainder taken from reference TRBV2 and TRBJ2-1, is EPEVTQTPSHQVTQMGQEVILRCVPISNHLYFYWYRQILGQKVEFLVSFYNNEISEKSEIFDDQFSVERPDGSNFTLKIRSTKLEDSAMYFCASSGAAGASEQFFGPGTRLTVL.

The chain combines TRBV6-6 with TRBJ1-1, with D unresolved. The CDR3 spans 14 residues. The germline gives CDR1 MNHNY, CDR2 SVGAGI (reference sequence). V lost 3 bases and J lost 4, with 12 bases in between. CDR3 loop: CASSYPESSTEAFF. The CDR3, as DNA: TGTGCCAGCAGTTATCCGGAGAGTTCCACTGAAGCTTTCTTT.

The chain has TRBV19 and TRBJ1-2, with a tentative D call TRBD1 (5 bases). The CDR3 covers 13 residues. CDR1 is LNHDA, CDR2 SQIVND, per germline (reference sequence). The V gene lost 4 bases and the J gene lost 5 bases, with 11 bases spanning the gap. In DNA form, the CDR3 reads TGTGCCAGTAGTAGGGGGGGGAAATATGGCTACACCTTC. Its protein product is CASSRGGKYGYTF. The full variable domain, completed using reference TRBV19 and TRBJ1-2, is DGGITQSPKYLFRKEGQNVTLSCEQNLNHDAMYWYRQDPGQGLRLIYYSQIVNDFQKGDIAEGYSVSREKKESFPLTVTSAQKNPTAFYLCASSRGGKYGYTFGSGTRLTVV.

The rearrangement joins TRBV10-3 to TRBJ1-2; 11 positions match TRBD1. The germline V gene encodes CDR1 ENHRY and CDR2 SYGVKD. J gave up 4 bases and V 6 bases, and 7 bases lay outside the gene matches. The CDR3 extends over 15 amino acids. CDR3 residues: CAISSPGTGGYGYTF. The CDR3 nucleotides are TGTGCCATCAGCAGTCCCGGGACAGGGGGCTATGGCTACACCTTC.

There are a few counts of this clone. This chain connects TRBV10-2 to TRBJ1-1; D unclear. V was trimmed by 6 bases and J by 5 bases, leaving 13 bases between them. The CDR3 is 13 residues long. Germline lookup yields CDR1 WSHSY and CDR2 SAAADI. CDR3 sequence reads: CASRAEERTEAFF. DNA of the CDR3: TGCGCCAGCAGGGCAGAGGAAAGGACTGAAGCTTTCTTT.

The chain has TRBV5-5 and TRBJ1-1, with TRBD1 as a possible D gene (6 bases). V dropped 7 bases and J dropped 4 bases, with 17 bases sitting between them. The V gene's germline CDR1 is SGHKS and CDR2 YYEKEE (reference sequence). CDR3 length: 14 residues. CDR3 protein: CASRLPGGGTEAFF. The DNA of the CDR3 is TGTGCCAGCCGCCTCCCGGGAGGGGGCACTGAAGCTTTCTTT.

This clone was seen just once. CDR3 loop: CASSLRPTLAGETQYF. The CDR3 coding sequence is TGTGCCAGCAGCCTAAGGCCGACACTAGCCGGAGAGACCCAGTACTTC. This chain uses TRBV7-6 with TRBJ2-5; D might be TRBD2 (6 bases). Trimming left V 5 bases short and J 4 bases short, with 20 bases between. The CDR3 spans 16 residues. The germline V gene has CDR1 SGHVS and CDR2 FNYEAQ. Full variable domain (rest looked up from reference TRBV7-6 and TRBJ2-5): GAGVSQSPRYKVTKRGQDVALRCDPISGHVSLYWYRQALGQGPEFLTYFNYEAQQDKSGLPNDRFSAERPEGSISTLTIQRTEQRDSAMYRCASSLRPTLAGETQYFGPGTRLLVL.

The rearrangement uses TRBV7-9 and TRBJ2-3; 10 bases fit TRBD2. V shed 4 bases, J shed 3 bases, and the junction held 16 bases outside the gene matches. The V gene's germline CDR1 is SEHNR and CDR2 FQNEAQ (reference sequence). The length of the CDR3 is 19 residues. In DNA form, the CDR3 reads TGTGCCAGCAGCTCGAGCCGAAACTTAGCGGGGGGCAAGACAGATACGCAGTATTTT. Its protein is CASSSSRNLAGGKTDTQYF.

This clone was observed a handful of times. V gene TRBV4-3 combines with J gene TRBJ2-3; D might be TRBD2 (7 bases). The CDR3 is 17 amino acids. V was cut by 1 base and J by 0 bases, with 14 bases left in between. The germline V gene has CDR1 LGHNA and CDR2 YSLEER. The CDR3 reads CASSQGPAGASTDTQYF. CDR3 nucleotide sequence: TGCGCCAGCAGCCAAGGCCCGGCGGGGGCGAGCACAGATACGCAGTATTTT.